A selection of T cell receptor beta chains follows, all from one sample in a study of response to subunit inactivated influenza vaccine. TCRdb itself ran the RT-PCR reads through MiXCR, one entry per CDR3 protein. The sample has roughly 790,000 distinct CDR3 sequences, 21% seen once. The sequencing used PBMCs from blood, collected more than 4 days after vaccination. These TCRs come from a man aged 50-59 years who received an inactivated influenza vaccine. Each CDR3 is given with its conserved first and last residue. D genes are given only for firm matches. Rows give clone size only sometimes, using once, few, many, or a class for an expanded clone.

clone size	D gene	V gene	J gene	CDR3 protein	CDR3 DNA
-	TRBD2	TRBV20-1	TRBJ2-5	CSASPAGVVETQYF	TGCAGTGCTAGCCCCGCGGGAGTTGTAGAGACCCAGTACTTC
many	TRBD2	TRBV12-3/TRBV12-4	TRBJ2-7	CASSGLARHEQYF	TGTGCCAGCAGTGGACTAGCCCGCCACGAGCAGTACTTC
-	-	TRBV5-1	TRBJ2-1	CASSPGILSNEQFF	TGCGCCAGCAGCCCTGGTATCCTAAGCAATGAGCAGTTCTTC
-	-	TRBV29-1	TRBJ2-7	CSVARGFGREQYF	TGCAGCGTCGCGAGGGGATTCGGTCGCGAGCAGTACTTC
-	TRBD1	TRBV7-9	TRBJ1-1	CASRRGHTEAFF	TGTGCCAGCCGGAGGGGGCACACTGAAGCTTTCTTT
-	TRBD2	TRBV20-1	TRBJ2-3	CSARVGSGTVIRLTDTQYF	TGCAGTGCTAGAGTGGGTAGCGGGACCGTCATTCGATTGACAGATACGCAGTATTTT
-	-	TRBV5-5	TRBJ2-1	CASSKGPYNEQFF	TGTGCCAGCAGCAAGGGACCCTACAATGAGCAGTTCTTC
-	-	TRBV7-8	TRBJ1-1	CASSHLKWGADEAFF	TGTGCCAGCAGCCATCTCAAGTGGGGGGCAGATGAAGCTTTCTTT
few	TRBD1	TRBV20-1	TRBJ1-2	CSARGPGGDYGYTF	TGCAGTGCTAGAGGGCCAGGGGGCGACTATGGCTACACCTTC
few	TRBD1	TRBV7-9	TRBJ1-2	CASSSPGDRIISWGYTF	TGTGCCAGCAGCTCACCGGGGGACAGAATAATAAGCTGGGGCTACACCTTC
-	-	TRBV5-1	TRBJ2-4	CASSLAGAGADLAKNIQYF	TGCGCCAGCAGCTTGGCCGGGGCAGGGGCGGATCTAGCCAAAAACATTCAGTACTTC
-	TRBD1	TRBV12-3/TRBV12-4	TRBJ2-2	CASRPQGRELFF	TGTGCCAGCAGACCACAGGGGAGGGAGCTGTTTTTT
-	-	TRBV20-1	TRBJ2-1	CSARQHREEQFF	TGCAGTGCTAGACAGCACAGGGAAGAGCAGTTCTTC
few	TRBD2	TRBV5-6	TRBJ2-7	CASSLAPAGPYEQYF	TGTGCCAGCAGCTTGGCCCCAGCGGGGCCCTACGAGCAGTACTTC
few	-	TRBV6-2/TRBV6-3	TRBJ2-1	CASRNEKAPWEQFF	TGTGCCAGCCGAAACGAAAAGGCCCCCTGGGAGCAGTTCTTC
few	-	TRBV6-2/TRBV6-3	TRBJ2-7	CASSYSVVWVPHEQYF	TGTGCCAGCAGTTACTCGGTTGTTTGGGTTCCCCACGAGCAGTACTTC
few	-	TRBV10-3	TRBJ2-7	CATKGGQLQSYEQYF	TGTGCCACCAAGGGAGGACAGCTACAATCCTACGAGCAGTACTTC
few	-	TRBV20-1	TRBJ2-5	CSASRGKQETQYF	TGCAGTGCCTCACGGGGGAAGCAAGAGACCCAGTACTTC
-	TRBD1	TRBV20-1	TRBJ2-7	CSAREGRGLYEQYF	TGCAGTGCTAGAGAAGGCAGGGGGCTCTACGAGCAGTACTTC
few	TRBD2	TRBV7-9	TRBJ2-3	CASTLSGRSDTQYF	TGTGCCAGCACCCTCAGCGGGAGGTCAGATACGCAGTATTTT
once	TRBD2	TRBV7-3	TRBJ2-2	CASSSSGRASGELFF	TGTGCCAGCAGCTCTTCCGGGAGGGCATCCGGGGAGCTGTTTTTT
few	TRBD1	TRBV10-3	TRBJ1-1	CAISVGTVNEAFF	TGTGCCATCAGTGTTGGGACAGTGAATGAAGCTTTCTTT
-	-	TRBV28	TRBJ2-7	CASSAMLVGRDYEQYF	TGTGCCAGCAGTGCCATGTTGGTGGGCAGGGACTACGAGCAGTACTTC
few	TRBD1	TRBV5-1	TRBJ1-1	CASSFSEGATAFF	TGCGCCAGCAGCTTTTCCGAGGGGGCAACGGCTTTCTTT
few	-	TRBV27	TRBJ2-5	CASSSQPTPETQYF	TGTGCCAGCAGTTCGCAACCTACGCCAGAGACCCAGTACTTC
few	-	TRBV12-3/TRBV12-4	TRBJ1-5	CASSGVFGNQPQHF	TGTGCCAGCAGTGGGGTTTTCGGCAATCAGCCCCAGCATTTT
many	-	TRBV12-3/TRBV12-4	TRBJ2-3	CASRPGALTDTQYF	TGTGCCAGCAGGCCCGGGGCCCTCACAGATACGCAGTATTTT
-	-	TRBV7-9	TRBJ2-1	CATRAGSSYNEQFF	TGTGCCACCAGGGCGGGTAGCTCCTACAATGAGCAGTTCTTC
-	TRBD1	TRBV29-1	TRBJ2-7	CSVRQGGIKYF	TGCAGCGTCAGACAGGGTGGAATTAAGTACTTC
-	TRBD1	TRBV7-6	TRBJ2-7	CASSSYRNSVGALRGTYEQYF	TGTGCCAGCAGCTCATACCGTAATTCGGTGGGCGCCCTCAGGGGGACCTACGAGCAGTACTTC
few	TRBD1	TRBV7-7	TRBJ2-5	CASSILDRDETQYF	TGTGCCAGCAGCATTCTGGACAGGGATGAGACCCAGTACTTC
once	-	TRBV20-1	TRBJ2-7	CSARGPPSVLHSYEQYF	TGCAGTGCTAGAGGCCCCCCCTCGGTACTTCACTCCTACGAGCAGTACTTC
few	-	TRBV29-1	TRBJ2-2	CSVEGSERNTGELFF	TGCAGCGTTGAAGGGTCCGAGCGGAACACCGGGGAGCTGTTTTTT
-	TRBD1	TRBV30	TRBJ1-5	CAWAGQGSGRSQPQHF	TGTGCCTGGGCGGGACAGGGATCGGGAAGGAGTCAGCCCCAGCATTTT
many	TRBD1	TRBV12-3/TRBV12-4	TRBJ2-5	CASSADRAEETQYF	TGTGCCAGCAGTGCGGACAGGGCTGAGGAGACCCAGTACTTC
few	TRBD1	TRBV12-3/TRBV12-4	TRBJ1-5	CASRPDRGGNQPQHF	TGTGCCAGCAGACCCGACAGGGGCGGAAATCAGCCCCAGCATTTT
-	-	TRBV29-1	TRBJ2-3	CSVSSGSSTDTQYF	TGCAGCGTTTCATCAGGTAGCAGCACAGATACGCAGTATTTT
few	TRBD2	TRBV29-1	TRBJ2-7	CSVDGSGRARDEQYF	TGCAGCGTTGACGGTAGCGGGAGGGCTAGGGACGAGCAGTACTTC
-	-	TRBV4-3	TRBJ2-1	CASSQAWRMDEQFF	TGCGCCAGCAGCCAAGCATGGAGGATGGATGAGCAGTTCTTC
-	-	TRBV6-5	TRBJ2-2	CASSYLGGPGELFF	TGTGCCAGCAGTTACCTCGGGGGCCCCGGGGAGCTGTTTTTT
-	TRBD1	TRBV4-3	TRBJ1-2	CASSPYGQGGYGYTF	TGCGCCAGCAGCCCGTACGGACAGGGGGGCTATGGCTACACCTTC
few	TRBD1	TRBV27	TRBJ2-1	CASSYLGTGYDNEQFF	TGTGCCAGCAGCTATCTCGGGACAGGGTATGACAATGAGCAGTTCTTC
few	TRBD2	TRBV6-5	TRBJ2-3	CASSYSTSGWGDTQYF	TGTGCCAGCAGTTATTCGACTAGCGGTTGGGGCGATACGCAGTATTTT
few	-	TRBV5-1	TRBJ1-1	CASRSGPGVSTEAFF	TGCGCCAGCAGGAGTGGCCCGGGGGTAAGCACTGAAGCTTTCTTT
few	TRBD2	TRBV20-1	TRBJ2-1	CSARLAGEANEQFF	TGCAGTGCTAGACTAGCGGGAGAAGCCAATGAGCAGTTCTTC
few	TRBD1	TRBV12-3/TRBV12-4	TRBJ2-3	CASKTGSDTQYF	TGTGCCAGCAAGACAGGGTCAGATACGCAGTATTTT
few	TRBD1	TRBV12-3/TRBV12-4	TRBJ1-6	CASSRHRDRNSPLHF	TGTGCCAGCAGTCGCCACAGGGACAGAAATTCACCCCTCCACTTT
few	TRBD1	TRBV10-3	TRBJ2-3	CAHSLGGEGTDTQYF	TGTGCCCACTCGCTAGGGGGCGAAGGTACAGATACGCAGTATTTT
many	-	TRBV10-3	TRBJ2-3	CAIRDPRGTDTQYF	TGTGCCATCAGGGACCCCCGGGGCACAGATACGCAGTATTTT
few	-	TRBV10-3	TRBJ2-3	CASAIGGTGTDTQYF	TGTGCCTCCGCAATTGGCGGGACAGGCACAGATACGCAGTATTTT